The rows below give T cell receptor beta chains drawn from one sample of a study of blood T cell repertoires in COVID-19. Profiling relied on immunoSEQ multiplex PCR, and the TCRdb table lists in-frame clones only, not all of them. The top ten clones hold 11% of a sample with fewer than 200,000 clones, approximately 80% of them seen once. Sequenced: peripheral blood. The source is a middle-aged woman with COVID-19, enrolled during active disease. CDR3s include the opening cysteine and the closing phenylalanine or tryptophan. The D gene is left open where the match is weak. Only some rows state a clone size, as once, few, many or a class for expanded clones.

clone size	D gene	V gene	J gene	CDR3 protein	CDR3 DNA
NA	NA	TRBV6-2/TRBV6-3	TRBJ2-7	CASSYEHRSFSDYEQYF	TGTGCCAGCAGTTACGAGCATCGGAGCTTCAGCGACTACGAGCAGTACTTC
NA	TRBD2	TRBV7-8	TRBJ2-5	CASSLPDSGGERETQYF	TGTGCCAGCAGCTTGCCAGATAGCGGGGGGGAACGAGAGACCCAGTACTTC
NA	NA	TRBV24-1	TRBJ1-6	CATSEAGNSPLHF	TGTGCCACCAGTGAGGCCGGGAATTCACCCCTCCACTTT
NA	NA	TRBV3-1/TRBV3-2	TRBJ1-2	CASSPLGTNGYTF	TGTGCCAGCAGCCCTCTCGGGACAAATGGCTACACCTTC
NA	NA	TRBV10-1	TRBJ2-1	CASSVEGSDEQFF	TGCGCCAGCAGTGTGGAGGGCTCCGATGAGCAGTTCTTC
NA	NA	TRBV6-5	TRBJ1-1	CASSYSVGEMNTEAFF	TGTGCCAGCAGTTACTCTGTGGGAGAGATGAACACTGAAGCTTTCTTT
NA	TRBD2	TRBV12-5	TRBJ2-5	CASGETGLAGFGTQYF	TGTGCTAGTGGTGAAACGGGACTAGCGGGGTTCGGGACCCAGTACTTC
NA	TRBD1	TRBV5-1	TRBJ2-7	CASSNRGESSYEQYF	TGCGCCAGCAGCAACAGGGGCGAAAGCTCCTACGAGCAGTACTTC
NA	NA	TRBV29-1	TRBJ1-3	CSVDRQGGGNTIYF	TGCAGCGTTGATCGGCAGGGCGGTGGAAACACCATATATTTT
NA	NA	TRBV25-1	TRBJ2-1	CASSELTAQTYNEQFF	TGTGCCAGCAGTGAACTAACAGCCCAAACCTACAATGAGCAGTTCTTC
NA	TRBD2	TRBV18	TRBJ2-5	CASSPQGLADQETQYF	TGTGCCAGCTCACCACAGGGACTAGCGGACCAAGAGACCCAGTACTTC
NA	NA	TRBV30	TRBJ1-2	CAWSVQMNYGYTF	TGTGCCTGGAGTGTACAGATGAACTATGGCTACACCTTC
NA	NA	TRBV5-1	TRBJ2-7	CASSLGGGDRVFSEQYF	TGCGCCAGCAGCTTGGGCGGAGGGGACAGAGTTTTTAGCGAGCAGTACTTC
NA	TRBD1	TRBV5-5	TRBJ1-4	CTSSFHDRETNEKLFF	TGTACCAGCAGTTTCCATGACAGGGAAACTAATGAAAAACTGTTTTTT
NA	NA	TRBV4-1	TRBJ1-2	CASSQDSGKGYTF	TGCGCCAGCAGCCAAGATAGCGGGAAGGGCTACACCTTC
NA	NA	TRBV10-3	TRBJ2-2	CAISDRRTNTGELFF	TGTGCCATCAGTGATAGGAGGACGAACACCGGGGAGCTGTTTTTT
NA	NA	TRBV29-1	TRBJ1-1	CSVGHRNTEAFF	TGCAGCGTGGGACACCGGAACACTGAAGCTTTCTTT
NA	TRBD2	TRBV7-8	TRBJ2-5	CASSSRARGGLGSETQYF	TGTGCCAGCAGCTCCCGTGCCCGGGGGGGGCTCGGATCGGAGACCCAGTACTTC
once	TRBD2	TRBV5-4	TRBJ2-1	CASSSLAGALSTDEQFF	TGTGCCAGCAGCTCCCTAGCGGGAGCCCTATCGACAGATGAGCAGTTCTTC
NA	TRBD1	TRBV28	TRBJ1-1	CASSPQGAANTEAFF	TGTGCCAGCAGTCCGCAGGGGGCGGCGAACACTGAAGCTTTCTTT
NA	TRBD2	TRBV5-6	TRBJ2-5	CASSLRLAGETQYF	TGTGCCAGCAGCCTACGGCTAGCGGGAGAGACCCAGTACTTC
NA	TRBD2	TRBV29-1	TRBJ2-1	CSARGKGYNEQFF	TGCAGCGCGCGGGGGAAAGGGTACAATGAGCAGTTCTTC
NA	NA	TRBV18	TRBJ1-1	CASSPVVMNTEAFF	TGTGCCAGCTCCCCGGTAGTCATGAACACTGAAGCTTTCTTT
once	NA	TRBV18	TRBJ1-4	CASSYGTNEKLFF	TGTGCCAGCTCCTACGGTACTAATGAAAAACTGTTTTTT
NA	NA	TRBV7-3	TRBJ2-1	CASSLTGAGVMNEQFF	TGTGCCAGCAGCTTAACGGGGGCAGGGGTGATGAATGAGCAGTTCTTC
NA	NA	TRBV19	TRBJ2-1	CASKKLQDNEQFF	TGTGCCAGTAAAAAACTACAAGACAATGAGCAGTTCTTC
NA	TRBD1	TRBV30	TRBJ1-3	CAWSVLSTGSGNTIYF	TGTGCCTGGAGTGTACTATCGACAGGGTCTGGAAACACCATATATTTT
NA	NA	TRBV19	TRBJ1-6	CASSIDVGDNSPLHF	TGTGCCAGTAGTATAGATGTAGGAGATAATTCACCCCTCCACTTT
NA	NA	TRBV19	TRBJ1-2	CASSINPRGYTF	TGTGCCAGTAGTATTAATCCTCGTGGCTACACCTTC
NA	NA	TRBV9	TRBJ2-5	CASSVGVGSGETQYF	TGTGCCAGCAGCGTAGGCGTCGGGAGTGGCGAGACCCAGTACTTC
NA	NA	TRBV28	TRBJ1-2	CASSSAGATYGYTF	TGTGCCAGCAGTTCTGCAGGGGCTACTTATGGCTACACCTTC
NA	TRBD2	TRBV6-1	TRBJ2-3	CASSEEAGGTDTQYF	TGTGCCAGCAGTGAGGAAGCGGGAGGCACAGATACGCAGTATTTT
NA	TRBD2	TRBV5-1	TRBJ2-3	CASSIGLAGGSDTQYF	TGCGCCAGCAGTATAGGACTAGCGGGAGGCTCAGATACGCAGTATTTT
once	NA	TRBV27	TRBJ2-2	CASSLFGGQLFF	TGTGCCAGCAGTTTATTCGGCGGGCAGCTGTTTTTT
NA	NA	TRBV27	TRBJ1-6	CASRPIGREDSPLHF	TGTGCCAGCAGGCCGATAGGCAGGGAGGATTCACCCCTCCACTTT
NA	NA	TRBV7-2	TRBJ2-5	CASSLSIQETQYF	TGTGCCAGCAGCTTATCCATCCAAGAGACCCAGTACTTC
few	NA	TRBV7-8	TRBJ1-2	CASSLKQGYGYTF	TGTGCCAGCAGCTTAAAACAGGGTTACGGCTACACCTTC
once	NA	TRBV28	TRBJ2-5	CASSLGGRTQYF	TGTGCCAGCAGTTTGGGGGGGCGGACCCAGTACTTC
many	NA	TRBV2	TRBJ1-1	CASSVKTASTEAFF	TGTGCCAGCAGTGTTAAGACTGCCAGCACTGAAGCTTTCTTT
NA	TRBD1	TRBV18	TRBJ1-2	CASSPGQGLGYGYTF	TGTGCCAGCTCACCGGGACAGGGTCTAGGCTATGGCTACACCTTC
once	TRBD1	TRBV19	TRBJ2-4	CASSISGTGDVKNIQYF	TGTGCCAGTAGTATATCCGGGACAGGGGATGTCAAAAACATTCAGTACTTC
NA	TRBD1	TRBV2	TRBJ1-3	CASSEGQGVGSGNTIYF	TGTGCCAGCAGTGAAGGACAGGGAGTTGGCTCTGGAAACACCATATATTTT
NA	NA	TRBV6-2/TRBV6-3	TRBJ2-1	CASSSIGTNEQFF	TGTGCCAGCAGTTCAATAGGGACTAATGAGCAGTTCTTC
NA	NA	TRBV6-5	TRBJ2-1	CASSRRLEQFF	TGTGCCAGCAGTAGGCGGCTTGAGCAGTTCTTC
few	NA	TRBV2	TRBJ1-4	CASNYRASATNEKLFF	TGTGCCAGCAATTACAGGGCCTCGGCAACTAATGAAAAACTGTTTTTT
NA	TRBD1	TRBV28	TRBJ2-7	CATIGTGSFYEQYF	TGTGCCACAATTGGGACAGGGAGTTTCTACGAGCAGTACTTC
NA	NA	TRBV5-1	TRBJ1-2	CASRLWGGPYGYTF	TGCGCCAGCAGGTTGTGGGGGGGTCCGTATGGCTACACCTTC